This is a list of T cell receptor beta chains from one sample in a study of PD-1 blockade in classical Hodgkin lymphoma. Assay: immunoSEQ multiplex PCR; the TCRdb copy retains only in-frame clones and omits some. The table records 25,000 to 35,000 clones, 83% of them present only once. The specimen comprised peripheral blood mononuclear cells (PBMCs), sampled before the second cycle of nivolumab. These receptors all stem from a human donor with classical Hodgkin lymphoma. The CDR3 runs from the conserved cysteine through the conserved F or W. A D gene is named only where the DNA matches it firmly. Expanded clones are given a class, and other clones once, few, many or no size at all.

- | TRBJ2-2 | TRBD1 | TRBV7-9 | TGTGCCAGCAGCTTGCTGACAGGGGACACCGGGGAGCTGTTTTTT | CASSLLTGDTGELFF
- | TRBJ1-1 | - | TRBV5-1 | TGCGCCAGCAGCTTGTGGGCCGGGGGCAACACTGAAGCTTTCTTT | CASSLWAGGNTEAFF
- | TRBJ1-2 | TRBD1 | TRBV4-2 | TGTGCCAGCAGCCAGGCGGACAGGGGGATTTATGGCTACACCTTC | CASSQADRGIYGYTF
- | TRBJ2-1 | - | TRBV11-3 | TGTGCCAGCAGCTCCGGCGGCGGGTTAAGGTTCTTC | CASSSGGGLRFF
- | TRBJ2-3 | TRBD1 | TRBV6-5 | TGTGCCAGCAGTTACCTTCCGGGACAGGGCACAGATACGCAGTATTTT | CASSYLPGQGTDTQYF
once | TRBJ1-6 | - | TRBV4-1 | TGCGCCAGCAGCCAAGTTAGTGGTTCACCCCTCCACTTT | CASSQVSGSPLHF
- | TRBJ2-3 | TRBD2 | TRBV27 | TGTGCCAGCAGTCCCGTCGGCGGGAGGCGCACAGATACGCAGTATTTT | CASSPVGGRRTDTQYF
once | TRBJ1-4 | - | TRBV6-1 | TGTGCCAGCAGTGAAGGGAGCGGGAATGAAAAACTGTTTTTT | CASSEGSGNEKLFF
- | TRBJ2-3 | - | TRBV19 | TGTGCCAGTAGTAGGTTGACGTTGGATACGCAGTATTTT | CASSRLTLDTQYF
- | TRBJ1-4 | - | TRBV6-5 | TGTGCCAGCAGGCTTAAGGGTGTGCAGAATGAAAAACTGTTTTTT | CASRLKGVQNEKLFF
- | TRBJ2-1 | TRBD2 | TRBV4-3 | TGCGCCAGCAGCCGCGAAATCCCCGGGACTAGTATGTTTTCCTACAATGAGCAGTTCTTC | CASSREIPGTSMFSYNEQFF
- | TRBJ2-1 | - | TRBV7-9 | TGTGCCAGCAGCTTAGCGGGAAGGTTAATCTTC | CASSLAGRLIF
- | TRBJ1-1 | - | TRBV7-2 | TGTGCCAGCAGCTATACTCTGGGGAGCACTGAAGCTTTCTTT | CASSYTLGSTEAFF
- | TRBJ2-1 | TRBD2 | TRBV6-5 | TGTGCCAGCAGCTCTAGCGGGTCCTACAATGAGCAGTTCTTC | CASSSSGSYNEQFF
medium-sized | TRBJ1-1 | - | TRBV4-1 | TGCGCCAGCAGTCATACAGGGATGAACACTGAAGCTTTCTTT | CASSHTGMNTEAFF
- | TRBJ1-3 | - | TRBV7-9 | TGTGCCAGCAGCCTAAATGTGGGAAACACCATATATTTT | CASSLNVGNTIYF
- | TRBJ2-1 | - | TRBV14 | TGTGCCAGCAGCCAAGATCGGGGGTCGTTTGCCTCTCTACCTCAAGGGCAGTTCTTC | CASSQDRGSFASLPQGQFF
- | TRBJ2-2 | - | TRBV7-9 | TGTGCCAGCAGCTTAGCGTCGGACTCAAACACCGGGGAGCTGTTTTTT | CASSLASDSNTGELFF
- | TRBJ2-1 | TRBD1 | TRBV9 | TGTGCCAGCAGCCCCCGACAGGGAGTGTCCTACAATGAGCAGTTCTTC | CASSPRQGVSYNEQFF
- | TRBJ2-2 | TRBD2 | TRBV9 | TGTGCCAGCAGTGCCCATGCGGGGGCGAACACCGGGGAGCTGTTTTTT | CASSAHAGANTGELFF
- | TRBJ1-5 | - | TRBV5-4 | TGTGCCAGCAGCTTGGCGGGGCAAGATCAGCCCCAGCATTTT | CASSLAGQDQPQHF
- | TRBJ2-3 | - | TRBV10-3 | TGTGCCAGCAAACATCCTGACGGAAGAGGCACAGATACGCAGTATTTT | CASKHPDGRGTDTQYF
- | TRBJ1-1 | - | TRBV4-3 | TGCGCCAGCAGCCAAGATGCCAGGCCGAACACTGAAGCTTTCTTT | CASSQDARPNTEAFF
- | TRBJ1-5 | - | TRBV19 | TGTGCCAGTAGTATAGATCTGGGGGCCGGGCAGCCCCAGCATTTT | CASSIDLGAGQPQHF
- | TRBJ1-2 | - | TRBV30 | TGTGCCTGGAGTGTAATAATAGGGGGGATCTATGGCTACACCTTC | CAWSVIIGGIYGYTF
- | TRBJ2-6 | TRBD2 | TRBV19 | TGTGCCAGTAGTCGCAGACTAGCGGGAGCTGCTGGGGCCAACGTCCTGACTTTC | CASSRRLAGAAGANVLTF
- | TRBJ2-3 | - | TRBV7-9 | TGTGCCAGCAGTCCCCGAACAGGACGATCTCCGGCTAGCACAGATACGCAGTATTTT | CASSPRTGRSPASTDTQYF
few | TRBJ2-1 | - | TRBV15 | TGTGCCACCAGCAGAGATGCCCAGGTGGTCGATGAGCAGTTCTTC | CATSRDAQVVDEQFF
few | TRBJ1-2 | - | TRBV5-4 | TGTGCCAGCAGCAAGGGGACAATCCCTGACTATGGCTACACCTTC | CASSKGTIPDYGYTF
- | TRBJ2-7 | TRBD1 | TRBV10-3 | TGTGCCATCAGGAGGACAGGGGGCAACGAGCAGTACTTC | CAIRRTGGNEQYF
- | TRBJ2-7 | - | TRBV27 | TGTGCCAGCAGTCTGACAGGTAGTAAGGAGCAGTACTTC | CASSLTGSKEQYF
- | TRBJ2-7 | TRBD2 | TRBV28 | TGTGCCAGCACCACCGGGACTAGCGGTACCTACGAGCAGTACTTC | CASTTGTSGTYEQYF
once | TRBJ1-2 | - | TRBV6-6 | TGTGCCAGCAGTTCTGATGGCTACACCTTC | CASSSDGYTF
- | TRBJ1-5 | - | TRBV7-2 | TGTGCCAGCAGCCAAGATCGGGGGAGCAATCAGCCCCAGCATTTT | CASSQDRGSNQPQHF
- | TRBJ1-1 | - | TRBV2 | TGTGCCAGCAGTGTGATCCGAGGAGAAGCTTTCTTT | CASSVIRGEAFF
- | TRBJ1-5 | TRBD1 | TRBV15 | TGTGCCACCAGCAGAGATCTAGGGCAGGGGGGCAATCAGCCCCAGCATTTT | CATSRDLGQGGNQPQHF
once | TRBJ2-7 | - | TRBV5-6 | TGTGCCAGCAGCCAGGGGTACGAGCAGTACTTC | CASSQGYEQYF
- | TRBJ2-5 | - | TRBV30 | TGTGCCTGTCTATCAGCTCAGCCTGAGACCCAGTACTTC | CACLSAQPETQYF
- | TRBJ1-2 | TRBD1 | TRBV5-1 | TGCGCCAGCAGCTTTAATACAGGGGAGGGCTACACCTTC | CASSFNTGEGYTF
- | TRBJ1-1 | - | TRBV4-2 | TGTGCCAGCAGCCAAGCTGGGGGGTGGAACACTGAAGCTTTCTTT | CASSQAGGWNTEAFF
- | TRBJ2-5 | - | TRBV7-9 | TGTGCCAGCAGCCCTTCAGCGGAGGTCCAAGAGACCCAGTACTTC | CASSPSAEVQETQYF
few | TRBJ2-7 | TRBD2 | TRBV29-1 | TGCAGCGTTGGGGGCTATGGACTAGCGGGAGGCTACGAGCAGTACTTC | CSVGGYGLAGGYEQYF
- | TRBJ1-1 | - | TRBV4-1 | TGCGCCAGCAGCCAAGGGGGGTTCACTGAAGCTTTCTTT | CASSQGGFTEAFF
few | TRBJ1-2 | - | TRBV4-1 | TGCGCCAGCAGCCAAGGTGGGGACGGCTACACCTTC | CASSQGGDGYTF
- | TRBJ2-2 | TRBD2 | TRBV18 | TGTGCCAGCTCACCACCGGGGAGGGCCGGGGAGCTGTTTTTT | CASSPPGRAGELFF
- | TRBJ1-2 | TRBD1 | TRBV19 | TGTGCCAGTATGGGGACAGCGAACTATGGCTACACCTTC | CASMGTANYGYTF
- | TRBJ1-1 | TRBD1 | TRBV11-1 | TGTGCCAGCAGCCCGGACAGGGGGTCGAGAGCTTTCTTT | CASSPDRGSRAFF
- | TRBJ1-3 | - | TRBV7-9 | TGTGCCAGCAGCTCGGCCGACACCATATATTTT | CASSSADTIYF
- | TRBJ2-1 | - | TRBV29-1 | TGCAGCGTTCTTGCCCCCGTTAGCGGACGCTCCTACAATGAGCAGTTCTTC | CSVLAPVSGRSYNEQFF
- | TRBJ2-3 | TRBD1 | TRBV9 | TGTGCCAGCAGCGCCCGGGACAGGGGAAGGACAGATACGCAGTATTTT | CASSARDRGRTDTQYF
- | TRBJ1-5 | - | TRBV7-2 | TGTGCCAGCAGCTTAGACAGCTGGGGCAATCAGCCCCAGCATTTT | CASSLDSWGNQPQHF
few | TRBJ1-4 | - | TRBV7-8 | TGTGCCAGCAGCTTCGGGACGGTTAATGAAAAACTGTTTTTT | CASSFGTVNEKLFF
- | TRBJ1-3 | - | TRBV10-3 | TGTGCCATCAGGACCGACAGAAGGGCCTCTGGAAACACCATATATTTT | CAIRTDRRASGNTIYF
once | TRBJ2-7 | TRBD2 | TRBV7-8 | TGTGCCAGCAGTTTTGGGCGGGAGCCAGCCTACGAGCAGTACTTC | CASSFGREPAYEQYF
- | TRBJ2-1 | - | TRBV7-2 | TGTGCCAGCAGCCTTGGGGGGAGTGCCTACAATGAGCAGTTCTTC | CASSLGGSAYNEQFF
- | TRBJ2-3 | - | TRBV4-1 | TGCGCCAGCAGCCGGCGGGAAGGGAGCACAGATACGCAGTATTTT | CASSRREGSTDTQYF
few | TRBJ2-4 | - | TRBV5-6 | TGTGCCAGCAGCCTACAAAACATTCAGTACTTC | CASSLQNIQYF